The 14 T cell receptor beta chains presented below share a single source sample, sequenced in a study of control samples from healthy donors and cancer patients. Some clones are missing from TCRdb's copy, which holds only in-frame ones; the method was immunoSEQ multiplex PCR. The sample yields about 160,000 clones, roughly 94% seen once. Material for sequencing was PBMCs. The receptors originated from a man aged 55 to 70 with colorectal cancer.

The V call is TRBV6-1, the J call TRBJ1-2; D gene ambiguous. The CDR3 loop spans 12 amino acids. Trimming removed 1 base at V and 4 bases at J, with 4 bases between. CDR1 and CDR2 (germline): MNHNS, SASEGT. CDR3 nucleotides: TGTGCCAGCAGTGAAGAGGTCTATGGCTACACCTTC. It yields the protein CASSEEVYGYTF.

CDR3 bases: TGTGCCAGCAGCTTAGAGGACCGTCATCAGCCCCAGCATTTT. Its protein product is CASSLEDRHQPQHF. This rearrangement joins TRBV5-5 to TRBJ1-5, with D unclear. With 2 bases removed from V and 5 bases from J, the gap between germline ends came to 11 bases. The V gene's germline CDR1 is SGHKS and CDR2 YYEKEE (reference sequence). The CDR3 runs 14 residues.

The chain couples TRBV6-5 to TRBJ2-7; 7 nucleotides agree with TRBD1. This CDR3 has 16 amino acids. V lost 0 bases to trimming and J lost 0 bases; unmatched junction nucleotides: 5. CDR1 is MNHEY, CDR2 SVGAGI, per germline. The CDR3 coding sequence is TGTGCCAGCAGTTACTCGTGGGGACAGACCTCCTACGAGCAGTACTTC. Protein: CASSYSWGQTSYEQYF.

The J gene is TRBJ2-3, the V gene TRBV12-3 or TRBV12-4; D call uncertain. CDR3 length equals 11 residues. V lost 6 bases and J 5 bases, leaving 6 bases between the germline ends. The CDR3 DNA reads TGTGCCAGCAGGAGGATAGATACGCAGTATTTT. As protein: CASRRIDTQYF.

This clone showed up just once. This chain connects TRBV18 to TRBJ2-5, with a possible D match to TRBD1 (6 bases). The CDR3 consists of 14 residues. The germline V gene encodes CDR1 KGHSH and CDR2 LQKENI. Trimming removed 4 bases from V and 2 bases from J, with 11 bases in between. The CDR3 sequence: CASSQDSIQETQYF. DNA for the CDR3: TGTGCCAGCTCACAGGACAGCATACAAGAGACCCAGTACTTC.

The chain couples TRBV3-1 (or the pseudogene TRBV3-2) to TRBJ2-7; D unresolved. CDR3 length: 12 amino acids. In germline, CDR1 is LGHDT, CDR2 YNNKEL (reference sequence). The V end lost 0 bases, the J end lost 6 bases, and 6 bases lay between the germline ends. DNA for the CDR3: TGTGCCAGCAGCCAAGAAAGAGCCGAGCAGTACTTC. Amino acids: CASSQERAEQYF.

The chain employs TRBV2 and TRBJ2-1; D may be TRBD1 or TRBD2 (5 bases each). This CDR3 contains 15 residues. Trimming shortened V by 6 bases and J by 2 bases, and 14 bases separated the two germline ends. Germline assignment: CDR1 SNHLY and CDR2 FYNNEI. CDR3 bases: TGTGCCAGCAGGCCCGGGACCAGCACCTACAATGAGCAGTTCTTC. Protein product: CASRPGTSTYNEQFF.

This clone appeared once. The V gene is TRBV28, the J gene TRBJ1-1; D is unresolved. Germline CDR1 MDHEN, CDR2 SYDVKM. The CDR3 runs 12 residues. Trimming left V 7 bases short and J 4 bases short, with 10 bases between. CDR3 amino acids: CASTLGSTEAFF. The CDR3 bases are TGTGCCAGCACCCTGGGGAGCACTGAAGCTTTCTTT.

This clone is a singleton in its sample. The chain links TRBV7-8 to TRBJ1-3; TRBD1 might be the D (5 bases). The CDR3 spans 18 residues. Germline CDR1 reads SGHVS; CDR2 reads FQNEAQ. V gave up 4 bases and J gave up 1 base, with 20 bases separating them. The CDR3 loop is CASSSGLGALQSGNTIYF. The DNA of the CDR3 is TGTGCCAGCAGCTCGGGACTTGGGGCGCTTCAGTCTGGAAACACCATATATTTT.

The table lists this clone with a few counts. The chain uses TRBV3-1 (or the pseudogene TRBV3-2) and TRBJ1-2, with D maybe TRBD1 (5 bases). Per the germline V gene, CDR1 is LGHDT and CDR2 is YNNKEL (reference sequence). V gave up 4 bases and J gave up 4 bases, with 13 bases separating them. The CDR3 is made up of 14 amino acids. CDR3 bases: TGTGCCAGCAGCCGCGCGGCGGGGGGCTATGGCTACACCTTC. Translating it yields CASSRAAGGYGYTF.

This chain links TRBV7-9 with TRBJ1-5; no definite D call. Germline lookup yields CDR1 SEHNR and CDR2 FQNEAQ (reference sequence). This CDR3 region has 13 residues. V lost 3 bases, J lost 3 bases, and 6 bases lay in between. The CDR3 nucleotides are TGTGCCAGCAGCTTGGATTTCAATCAGCCCCAGCATTTT. Its translation: CASSLDFNQPQHF.

Only a few counts were recorded for this clone. Other DNA sequences in this specimen translate into the identical CDR3. DNA of the CDR3: TGCGCCAGCAGCCAAGATGGTACGTCCTACAATGAGCAGTTCTTC. Its translation: CASSQDGTSYNEQFF. V usage is TRBV4-3 and J usage is TRBJ2-1, with D hard to call. This CDR3 has 15 amino acids. Trimming took 0 bases from V and 1 from J, leaving 7 bases between them. The germline V gene has CDR1 LGHNA and CDR2 YSLEER.

The V and J genes are TRBV15 and TRBJ2-5, with 15 bases lining up with TRBD2. CDR1 LNHNV and CDR2 YYDKDF come from the germline V gene (reference sequence). This CDR3 is 18 amino acids long. Trimming cost V 1 base and J 1 base; bases outside gene matches: 4. This CDR3 is CATSRGGTSGGSQETQYF. The CDR3 region has the DNA TGTGCCACCAGCAGAGGCGGGACTAGCGGGGGGTCCCAAGAGACCCAGTACTTC. The complete variable domain, with remaining parts taken from reference TRBV15 and TRBJ2-5, reads DAMVIQNPRYQVTQFGKPVTLSCSQTLNHNVMYWYQQKSSQAPKLLFHYYDKDFNNEADTPDNFQSRRPNTSFCFLDIRSPGLGDTAMYLCATSRGGTSGGSQETQYFGPGTRLLVL.

The chain couples TRBV7-9 to TRBJ1-1; a weak D match, TRBD1 (5 bases). There are 13 residues in the CDR3. CDR1 SEHNR and CDR2 FQNEAQ come from the germline V gene (reference sequence). The ends were cut back, 4 bases at V and 1 base at J, with 7 bases in the middle. The CDR3 region has the DNA TGTGCCAGCAGCTCGGACAAGAACACTGAAGCTTTCTTT. Amino acids: CASSSDKNTEAFF.